The clone carrying this TCR beta chain has ten or more counts. The antigen remains unidentified. Genomic DNA served as template for TCR beta VDJ and CDR3 profiling. TCRdb ran MiXCR on the reads and lists one entry per CDR3 protein. The table shows more than 100,000 distinct CDR3 sequences, with less than 45% occurring only once. This entry is derived from a study of CD8+CD57+ T cells in acquired aplastic anemia. Across the whole study: DNA per sorted CD4+ or CD8+ sample ranged about 0.17 to 30 ug, averaging 3.2 ug.

Notes on the study in general: Patients and controls turned out to have twenty-nine CD8+ CDR3 sequences in common. Patients did not significantly differ from controls in CD8+ Simpson's diversity.

CDR3 size: 12 residues. Trimming removed 3 bases at V and 8 bases at J, with 10 bases between. The clonotype comes from a human donor in good health, serving as a control. The V gene is TRBV12-3 or TRBV12-4, the J gene TRBJ1-1; D not resolved. Sequencing was done on a sample of sorted CD4+, CD8+, or CD8+CD57+ T cells (not recorded which) from PBMCs. The DNA of the CDR3 is TGTGCCAGCAGTTTCTTCGGGCAAGAAGCTTTCTTT. Encoded protein: CASSFFGQEAFF.